This TCR beta chain is from a study of PD-L1 blockade in urothelial cancer. Study-wide background: Blood drawn 3 weeks (second dose) and 6 weeks after treatment start was analyzed.

Some clones are missing from TCRdb's copy, which holds only in-frame ones; the method was immunoSEQ multiplex PCR. The sample contains about 100,000 clones, over 75% of which appear only once. Study results and caveats: Blood clones associated with the tumor expanded more at 3 weeks in durable-benefit patients.

This clone was found a few times. What it recognizes is unknown. This CDR3 is 14 amino acids long. Germline CDR1 reads GTSNPN; CDR2 reads SVGIG (reference sequence). V shed 1 base and J 1 base; nucleotides not matched to a gene: 3. Each patient gave between 1 and 8 samples of peripheral blood mononuclear cells, which were collected pretreatment and during treatment. The material was PBMCs, obtained around atezolizumab (anti-PD-L1) treatment. The genes are TRBV30 and TRBJ1-2, with 7 positions matching TRBD1. The receptor was derived from a man in his forties or fifties with urothelial cancer. In nucleotides, the CDR3 is TGTGCCTGGAGTGACAACAGGGGTAACTATGGCTACACCTTC. This gives the protein CAWSDNRGNYGYTF.